These 27 T cell receptor beta chains were sequenced from one sample in a study of somatic mutations in cytotoxic T cells in rheumatoid arthritis. Produced via immunoSEQ multiplex PCR; TCRdb's table is partial and in-frame only. The table includes 9,000 to 15,000 clones, roughly 74% detected once. Input material: CD8+ T cells sorted from blood. Source of these receptors: a woman in her forties in good health.

This clone was detected only once. V and J are TRBV9 and TRBJ2-5, with 12 bases aligning to TRBD1. Germline trimming cut 4 bases from V and 5 bases from J; bases unmatched to any gene: 9. The length of the CDR3 is 16 residues. Looked up from germline, CDR1 is SGDLS and CDR2 is YYNGEE. CDR3: CASSPPGTGGVETQYF. The CDR3 nucleotides read TGTGCCAGCAGCCCGCCCGGGACAGGGGGCGTGGAGACCCAGTACTTC. Full variable domain (outside the CDR3, taken from reference TRBV9 and TRBJ2-5): DSGVTQTPKHLITATGQRVTLRCSPRSGDLSVYWYQQSLDQGLQFLIQYYNGEERAKGNILERFSAQQFPDLHSELNLSSLELGDSALYFCASSPPGTGGVETQYFGPGTRLLVL.

The rearrangement links TRBV11-2 to TRBJ1-1; D ambiguous. The ends were cut back, 1 base at V and 1 base at J, with 7 bases in the middle. The CDR3 runs to 14 residues. Germline loops: CDR1 SGHAT, CDR2 FQNNGV. CDR3 amino acids: CASSLATRNTEAFF. For the CDR3, the DNA is TGTGCCAGCAGCTTAGCGACGAGGAACACTGAAGCTTTCTTT.

The chain links TRBV11-2 to TRBJ1-2, with a possible D match to TRBD1 (6 bases). This CDR3 is 15 amino acids long. The V end was cut by 1 base, the J end by 4 bases, with 13 bases between. CDR1 is SGHAT, CDR2 FQNNGV, per germline. The CDR3 spells CASSLGVRGFYGYTF. As DNA, the CDR3 is TGTGCCAGCAGCTTAGGGGTCAGGGGCTTCTATGGCTACACCTTC.

V gene TRBV9 combines with J gene TRBJ2-3; D may be TRBD2 (6 bases). The length of the CDR3 is 13 residues. V shed 0 bases and J shed 4 bases, with 6 bases lying between them. The germline V gene has CDR1 SGDLS and CDR2 YYNGEE. The CDR3 sequence is CASSVGGADTQYF. The CDR3 DNA reads as TGTGCCAGCAGCGTAGGGGGGGCAGATACGCAGTATTTT.

The sample holds one count of this clone. The J gene is TRBJ2-2, the V gene TRBV11-2; possibly TRBD2 for D (5 bases). V was trimmed by 5 bases and J by 5 bases, leaving 15 bases between them. Per the germline V gene, CDR1 is SGHAT and CDR2 is FQNNGV. The CDR3 is 15 amino acids. The CDR3 nucleotides read TGTGCCAGCAGCCCCTTCAGCAGAGGGACCGGGGAGCTGTTTTTT. It codes for CASSPFSRGTGELFF.

This chain links TRBV4-1 with TRBJ2-3; TRBD1 aligns across 8 bases. Germline CDR1 and CDR2: MGHRA and YSYEKL. V shed 0 bases, J shed 1 base, and the junction held 0 bases outside the gene matches. This CDR3 has 15 amino acids. CDR3 sequence reads: CASSQEDRGTDTQYF. In DNA form, the CDR3 reads TGCGCCAGCAGCCAAGAGGACAGGGGCACAGATACGCAGTATTTT.

The chain uses TRBV4-1 and TRBJ1-2; D is unresolved. This CDR3 has 15 amino acids. Trimming removed 2 bases at V and 8 bases at J, with 18 bases between. Germline V gene sequence: CDR1 MGHRA, CDR2 YSYEKL. The CDR3 loop reads CASSQIYHSDWGYTF. Here the CDR3 DNA reads TGCGCCAGCAGCCAAATTTACCATTCCGACTGGGGCTACACCTTC.

The chain uses TRBV10-2 and TRBJ1-4; D is ambiguous. Per the germline V gene, CDR1 is WSHSY and CDR2 is SAAADI. This CDR3 comprises 14 residues. Deletions cut 2 bases from V and 8 bases from J, with 12 bases between. CDR3 DNA: TGCGCCAGCAGTGAGGCGGCCCTAGGGGAAAAACTGTTTTTT. As protein: CASSEAALGEKLFF.

The rearrangement uses TRBV4-3 and TRBJ2-5; D is uncertain. Near its end, the DNA agrees better with TRBJ2-7, so the J call may be wrong. Germline-derived CDR1 and CDR2 are LGHNA and YSLEER. The CDR3 is 13 residues long. Here the CDR3 reads CASSQGRLDEQYF. In DNA form, the CDR3 reads TGCGCCAGCAGCCAAGGTCGGTTAGACGAGCAGTACTTC.

The rearrangement joins TRBV6-6 to TRBJ2-7; D is ambiguous. The CDR3 is made up of 14 amino acids. Germline CDR1 and CDR2: MNHNY and SVGAGI (reference sequence). V lost 3 bases, J lost 0 bases, and 9 bases lay in between. DNA for the CDR3: TGTGCCAGCAGTTATTCGATCGGCTCCTACGAGCAGTACGTC. This translates into CASSYSIGSYEQYV.

V gene TRBV5-1 combines with J gene TRBJ2-2; D assignment may be TRBD1 or TRBD2 (5 bases each). Germline V lookup: CDR1 SGHRS, CDR2 YFSETQ. The length of the CDR3 is 19 residues. V lost 2 bases and J lost 0, with 20 bases in between. Here the CDR3 reads CASSFVTISGTTNTGELFF. CDR3 sequence (DNA): TGCGCCAGCAGCTTCGTAACCATTTCCGGGACCACGAACACCGGGGAGCTGTTTTTT.

This clone appeared a few times. The V gene is TRBV4-1, the J gene TRBJ1-4; possibly TRBD1 for D (6 bases). The V gene lost 4 bases and the J gene lost 3 bases, with 15 bases spanning the gap. This CDR3 region has 16 residues. Germline assignment: CDR1 MGHRA and CDR2 YSYEKL. The CDR3 is CASSPYPGGPNEKLFF. The CDR3 DNA reads TGCGCCAGCAGCCCCTACCCGGGGGGGCCTAATGAAAAACTGTTTTTT.

The gene calls are TRBV7-9 and TRBJ2-3; tentatively, D is TRBD2 (7 bases). The V gene's germline CDR1 is SEHNR and CDR2 FQNEAQ (reference sequence). Trimming removed 6 bases from V and 1 base from J, with 17 bases in between. CDR3 size: 16 residues. Written as DNA, the CDR3 is TGTGCCAGCAGGCCTATGGGGGGGCCGGGCACAGATACGCAGTATTTT. Translated: CASRPMGGPGTDTQYF.

The chain carries TRBV6-1 and TRBJ1-5, with a tentative D call TRBD1 (6 bases). Germline CDR1 is MNHNS and CDR2 is SASEGT. This CDR3 is 14 amino acids long. Deletions cut 6 bases from V and 4 bases from J, with 13 bases between. This CDR3 reads CASRGGQINQPQHF. The CDR3 DNA is TGTGCCAGCAGGGGAGGACAGATTAATCAGCCCCAGCATTTT.

The rearrangement uses TRBV4-1 and TRBJ1-1, with D unresolved. Per germline, CDR1 MGHRA and CDR2 YSYEKL. This CDR3 region has 15 residues. Trimming stripped 3 bases from V and 3 bases from J, with 14 bases between. As DNA, the CDR3 is TGCGCCAGCAGCCACCTACCTGGAGGTGACACTGAAGCTTTCTTT. It yields the protein CASSHLPGGDTEAFF.

V gene TRBV5-5 combines with J gene TRBJ2-2; 8 positions match TRBD2. J lost 6 bases, V lost 2 bases, and 6 bases had no gene match. This CDR3 spans 15 amino acids. In germline, CDR1 is SGHKS, CDR2 YYEKEE (reference sequence). CDR3 residues: CASSFGLAPAGELFF. The CDR3 DNA sequence: TGTGCCAGCAGCTTTGGACTAGCTCCCGCCGGGGAGCTGTTTTTT.

This clone was observed a single time. The J gene is TRBJ2-2, the V gene TRBV19; TRBD1 matches 12 bases. The V gene's germline CDR1 is LNHDA and CDR2 SQIVND (reference sequence). Trimming took 6 bases from V and 6 from J; bases not matched to a gene: 5. This CDR3 is built from 15 residues. CDR3 residues: CASSGTGGFPGELFF. As DNA, the CDR3 is TGTGCCAGTAGCGGGACAGGGGGCTTCCCCGGGGAGCTGTTTTTT. The complete variable domain, with remaining parts taken from reference TRBV19 and TRBJ2-2, reads DGGITQSPKYLFRKEGQNVTLSCEQNLNHDAMYWYRQDPGQGLRLIYYSQIVNDFQKGDIAEGYSVSREKKESFPLTVTSAQKNPTAFYLCASSGTGGFPGELFFGEGSRLTVL.

The rearrangement joins TRBV6-4 to TRBJ2-3; 7 positions match TRBD2. Germline V gene data show CDR1 as MRHNA and CDR2 as SNTAGT. CDR3 length equals 15 residues. V shed 2 bases, J shed 3 bases, and the junction held 5 bases outside the gene matches. Written as DNA, the CDR3 is TGTGCCAGCAGTGACCTAACGGGAGGAACAGATACGCAGTATTTT. Encoded protein: CASSDLTGGTDTQYF.

J is TRBJ2-3 and V is TRBV7-5; no check of the table's D call, TRBD2, against the DNA was made. TRBV7-5 is given as a pseudogene. The CDR3 has 13 amino acids. The CDR3 DNA reads TGTGCCAGACCGGACGGGGGACCAGATACGCAGTATTTT. It codes for CARPDGGPDTQYF.

The chain has TRBV11-3 and TRBJ2-1; the match to TRBD2 covers 9 bases. J lost 5 bases, V lost 1 base, and 6 bases had no gene match. CDR1 is SGHNT and CDR2 is YENEEA in the germline V gene. The CDR3 consists of 16 residues. Here the CDR3 DNA reads TGTGCCAGCAGCTTAGGTGGCGGGGGGGCAAACAATGAGCAGTTCTTC. Translation: CASSLGGGGANNEQFF. Based on the CDR3 plus reference TRBV11-3 and TRBJ2-1, the full variable domain is EAGVVQSPRYKIIEKKQPVAFWCNPISGHNTLYWYLQNLGQGPELLIRYENEEAVDDSQLPKDRFSAERLKGVDSTLKIQPAELGDSAVYLCASSLGGGGANNEQFFGPGTRLTVL.

The chain recombines TRBV4-3 with TRBJ2-7; a weak D match, TRBD2 (5 bases). This CDR3 region has 15 residues. The V end was cut by 3 bases, the J end by 5 bases, with 17 bases between. CDR1 and CDR2 (germline): LGHNA, YSLEER. The CDR3 DNA reads TGCGCCAGCAGCCACCTCGTCGGGGAGAGCAACGAGCAGTACTTC. Amino acids: CASSHLVGESNEQYF.

V usage is TRBV19 and J usage is TRBJ1-1, with D unresolved. The CDR3 is 12 residues long. Trimming took 4 bases from V and 5 from J, leaving 8 bases between them. CDR1 is LNHDA, CDR2 SQIVND, per germline (reference sequence). This CDR3 is CASSTRVTEAFF. For the CDR3, the DNA is TGTGCCAGTAGTACGAGGGTGACTGAAGCTTTCTTT.

J is TRBJ2-1 and V is TRBV19; D may be TRBD2 (6 bases). CDR1 and CDR2 (germline): LNHDA, SQIVND (reference sequence). Between the trimmed V and J ends, which lost 11 bases and 9 bases, there was a span of 17 bases. There are 12 residues in the CDR3. The CDR3 DNA reads as TGTGCCGCCTCTCGGAGGGCCGGTGAGCAGTTCTTC. Protein: CAASRRAGEQFF.

The table lists this clone with a few counts. The chain uses TRBV7-6 and TRBJ1-4; 9 bases are a match to TRBD1. Per the germline V gene, CDR1 is SGHVS and CDR2 is FNYEAQ. The V and J ends lost 7 bases and 5 bases, in that order; junction bases with no gene match: 5. The length of the CDR3 is 14 residues. CDR3 coding DNA: TGTGCCAGCACTACAGGGGGCGCAAATGAAAAACTGTTTTTT. Protein product: CASTTGGANEKLFF.

This clone was seen just once. The J gene is TRBJ1-4, the V gene TRBV9; possibly TRBD1 for D (5 bases). Germline assignment: CDR1 SGDLS and CDR2 YYNGEE. This CDR3 comprises 15 residues. V lost 2 bases to trimming and J lost 8 bases, with 16 bases between them. CDR3 nucleotides: TGTGCCAGCAGCGTTCTGACAGTAGGGTCAGAAAAACTGTTTTTT. It specifies CASSVLTVGSEKLFF.

V usage is TRBV18 and J usage is TRBJ1-1; D gene unclear. V was shortened by 2 bases and J by 1 base, with 8 bases between the two germline ends. CDR1 and CDR2 from the germline V gene are KGHSH and LQKENI. The CDR3 spans 14 residues. CDR3 sequence (DNA): TGTGCCAGCTCACCAGAAGGGAAGAACACTGAAGCTTTCTTT. Encoded protein: CASSPEGKNTEAFF.

V is TRBV30 and J is TRBJ2-1; D uncertain. The germline V and J ends were trimmed by 0 bases and 9 bases, with 15 bases remaining between them. Germline CDR1 is GTSNPN and CDR2 is SVGIG (reference sequence). The CDR3 has 14 residues. As DNA, the CDR3 is TGTGCCTGGAGTGTACGTTTTGGAGAAACTGAGCAGTTCTTC. Protein sequence: CAWSVRFGETEQFF.